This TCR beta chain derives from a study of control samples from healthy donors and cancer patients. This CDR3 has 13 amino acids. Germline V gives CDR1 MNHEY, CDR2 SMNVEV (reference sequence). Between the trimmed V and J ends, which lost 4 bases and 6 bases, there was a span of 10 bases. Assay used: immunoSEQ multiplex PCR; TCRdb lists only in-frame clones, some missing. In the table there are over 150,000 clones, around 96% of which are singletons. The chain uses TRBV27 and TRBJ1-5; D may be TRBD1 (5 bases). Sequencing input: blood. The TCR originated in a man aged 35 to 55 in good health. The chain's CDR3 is CASSSTVTQPQHF. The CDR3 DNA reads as TGTGCCAGCAGTTCGACAGTTACTCAGCCCCAGCATTTT.